Listed below are T cell receptor beta chains from one sample, sequenced in a study of T cell responses to AZD1222 COVID-19 vaccine. Libraries were prepared by immunoSEQ multiplex PCR; TCRdb keeps only in-frame clonotypes and omits some of them. The data contain under 130,000 clones, roughly 90% of them singletons. Material: peripheral blood, obtained on day 0 of AZD1222 vaccination. These receptors were taken from an adult in good health. Each CDR3 is given with its conserved first and last residue. The D gene is left open where the match is weak. Only part of the rows carry a size: once, few, many, or a class if the clone is expanded.

d_call: TRBD2
clone_size: -
j_call: TRBJ2-1
v_call: TRBV5-8
cdr3_nt: TGTGCCAGCAGCTCCCTCGGGCGGGGGGGATACAATGAGCAGTTCTTC
cdr3_aa: CASSSLGRGGYNEQFF

d_call: -
clone_size: -
j_call: TRBJ1-2
v_call: TRBV7-2
cdr3_nt: TGTGCCAGCAGCTTAGCGCGGGGGGCAGTCAACTATGGCTACACCTTC
cdr3_aa: CASSLARGAVNYGYTF

d_call: -
clone_size: -
j_call: TRBJ1-3
v_call: TRBV28
cdr3_nt: TGTGCCAGCAGCAGCGGGGGAGCGGGAAACACCATATATTTT
cdr3_aa: CASSSGGAGNTIYF

d_call: TRBD1
clone_size: -
j_call: TRBJ1-6
v_call: TRBV28
cdr3_nt: TGTGCCAGCAGTTTTTCAGGGGGCACCGGTTCACCCCTCCACTTT
cdr3_aa: CASSFSGGTGSPLHF

d_call: -
clone_size: -
j_call: TRBJ1-1
v_call: TRBV10-3
cdr3_nt: TGTGCCATCAGCTCGAGGAACACTGAAGCTTTCTTT
cdr3_aa: CAISSRNTEAFF

d_call: -
clone_size: -
j_call: TRBJ1-5
v_call: TRBV19
cdr3_nt: TGTGCCAGTAGTTCCGGGACCGCGAGCAATCAGCCCCAGCATTTT
cdr3_aa: CASSSGTASNQPQHF

d_call: -
clone_size: -
j_call: TRBJ1-4
v_call: TRBV5-1
cdr3_nt: TGCGCCAGCAGCGAGAAAACAACTAATGAAAAACTGTTTTTT
cdr3_aa: CASSEKTTNEKLFF

d_call: -
clone_size: -
j_call: TRBJ1-4
v_call: TRBV28
cdr3_nt: TGTGCCAGCAGTTTCCTCCGGGACTCTACTAATGAAAAACTGTTTTTT
cdr3_aa: CASSFLRDSTNEKLFF

d_call: TRBD1
clone_size: -
j_call: TRBJ1-1
v_call: TRBV27
cdr3_nt: TGTGCCAGCAGCCTCAGGGGGGCCACTGAAGCTTTCTTT
cdr3_aa: CASSLRGATEAFF

d_call: TRBD1
clone_size: -
j_call: TRBJ2-1
v_call: TRBV5-6
cdr3_nt: TGTGCCAGCAGCCCGGGACAGGTTTACAATGAGCAGTTCTTC
cdr3_aa: CASSPGQVYNEQFF

d_call: -
clone_size: -
j_call: TRBJ2-1
v_call: TRBV29-1
cdr3_nt: TGCAGCGTTGAAGATGGGGCCTTGGACGTCGGTGAGCAGTTCTTC
cdr3_aa: CSVEDGALDVGEQFF

d_call: -
clone_size: -
j_call: TRBJ2-7
v_call: TRBV7-8
cdr3_nt: TGTGCCAGCAGCCCCGAACAGGGTATCTACGAGCAGTACTTC
cdr3_aa: CASSPEQGIYEQYF

d_call: TRBD1
clone_size: -
j_call: TRBJ1-5
v_call: TRBV19
cdr3_nt: TGTGCCAGTAGTAGACAGGGGAATCAGCCCCAGCATTTT
cdr3_aa: CASSRQGNQPQHF

d_call: -
clone_size: -
j_call: TRBJ1-6
v_call: TRBV6-2/TRBV6-3
cdr3_nt: TGTGCCAGCAGTTACCTGAGCGGACAGCTGGATTCACCCCTCCACTTT
cdr3_aa: CASSYLSGQLDSPLHF

d_call: TRBD1
clone_size: -
j_call: TRBJ2-5
v_call: TRBV18
cdr3_nt: TGTGCCAGCTCACCGGGACAGGTGAAAGAGACCCAGTACTTC
cdr3_aa: CASSPGQVKETQYF

d_call: -
clone_size: -
j_call: TRBJ1-3
v_call: TRBV7-2
cdr3_nt: TGTGCCAGCAAAGAGGGGAGCTCTGGAAACACCATATATTTT
cdr3_aa: CASKEGSSGNTIYF

d_call: -
clone_size: -
j_call: TRBJ1-5
v_call: TRBV9
cdr3_nt: TGTGCCAGCAGCGTAGACGGCAATCAGCCCCAGCATTTT
cdr3_aa: CASSVDGNQPQHF

d_call: TRBD1
clone_size: medium-sized
j_call: TRBJ1-1
v_call: TRBV4-2
cdr3_nt: TGTGCCAGCAGCCAAGCAGGGGGCCGCGATGCAGCTTTCTTT
cdr3_aa: CASSQAGGRDAAFF

d_call: TRBD2
clone_size: -
j_call: TRBJ2-5
v_call: TRBV24-1
cdr3_nt: TGTGCCACCGGGGGGGGTCTCCCATCAGAGACCCAGTACTTC
cdr3_aa: CATGGGLPSETQYF

d_call: -
clone_size: -
j_call: TRBJ2-1
v_call: TRBV30
cdr3_nt: TGTGCCTGGAGCGGGAGCTCCTACAATGAGCAGTTCTTC
cdr3_aa: CAWSGSSYNEQFF

d_call: TRBD2
clone_size: -
j_call: TRBJ2-7
v_call: TRBV27
cdr3_nt: TGTGCCAGCAGTTTTTTGCTAGCGGGCTACGAGCAGTACTTC
cdr3_aa: CASSFLLAGYEQYF

d_call: -
clone_size: -
j_call: TRBJ2-1
v_call: TRBV24-1
cdr3_nt: TGTGCCACCAGTGATTTGAACCTTGAGCAGTTCTTC
cdr3_aa: CATSDLNLEQFF

d_call: -
clone_size: -
j_call: TRBJ1-1
v_call: TRBV12-3/TRBV12-4
cdr3_nt: TGTGCCAGCAGTTTTGGAGGGACTGCAGCTTTCTTT
cdr3_aa: CASSFGGTAAFF

d_call: -
clone_size: once
j_call: TRBJ2-7
v_call: TRBV9
cdr3_nt: TGTGCCAGCAGCGTAGGAGAAGGCAGGGGCGGCGAGCAGTACTTC
cdr3_aa: CASSVGEGRGGEQYF

d_call: -
clone_size: once
j_call: TRBJ1-3
v_call: TRBV28
cdr3_nt: TGTGCCAGCAGTTTCTTGGACACTGGAAACACCATATATTTT
cdr3_aa: CASSFLDTGNTIYF

d_call: -
clone_size: -
j_call: TRBJ1-1
v_call: TRBV6-2/TRBV6-3
cdr3_nt: TGTGCCAGCAGTTACGGGGAGACAAAGGAAGCTTTCTTT
cdr3_aa: CASSYGETKEAFF

d_call: -
clone_size: -
j_call: TRBJ1-4
v_call: TRBV18
cdr3_nt: TGTGCCAGCTCACCAAGCTCCGGGACCGGTAATGAAAAACTGTTTTTT
cdr3_aa: CASSPSSGTGNEKLFF

d_call: -
clone_size: -
j_call: TRBJ1-1
v_call: TRBV11-3
cdr3_nt: TGTGCCAGCAGCTCCCCCGGGGGAACTGAAGCTTTCTTT
cdr3_aa: CASSSPGGTEAFF

d_call: TRBD1
clone_size: few
j_call: TRBJ2-7
v_call: TRBV27
cdr3_nt: TGTGCCAGCAGTCCTGCCCGGGACAGACTCTACGAGCAGTACTTC
cdr3_aa: CASSPARDRLYEQYF

d_call: TRBD1
clone_size: once
j_call: TRBJ2-2
v_call: TRBV18
cdr3_nt: TGTGCCAGCACAACCGGGACAGGGAACACCGGGGAGCTGTTTTTT
cdr3_aa: CASTTGTGNTGELFF

d_call: TRBD2
clone_size: -
j_call: TRBJ2-5
v_call: TRBV28
cdr3_nt: TGTGCCAGCAGTTCGGCGGGACTAGCGGGAGGGCCCTGGCGGGCAGAGACCCAGTACTTC
cdr3_aa: CASSSAGLAGGPWRAETQYF

d_call: TRBD2
clone_size: -
j_call: TRBJ2-2
v_call: TRBV30
cdr3_nt: TGTGCCTGGGGCGGGACTAGCGGGGGAGGCGGGGAGCTGTTTTTT
cdr3_aa: CAWGGTSGGGGELFF

d_call: -
clone_size: once
j_call: TRBJ2-5
v_call: TRBV27
cdr3_nt: TGTGCCAGCAGTTTATTCAGGCAAGAGACCCAGTACTTC
cdr3_aa: CASSLFRQETQYF

d_call: TRBD1
clone_size: -
j_call: TRBJ1-6
v_call: TRBV27
cdr3_nt: TGTGCCAGCAAGGGGGAGGGGGCAACGAATTCACCCCTCCACTTT
cdr3_aa: CASKGEGATNSPLHF

d_call: TRBD2
clone_size: -
j_call: TRBJ2-4
v_call: TRBV3-1/TRBV3-2
cdr3_nt: TGTGCCAGCAGCCAAGGGGGGAGGGGACAGTACTTC
cdr3_aa: CASSQGGRGQYF

d_call: -
clone_size: -
j_call: TRBJ1-2
v_call: TRBV27
cdr3_nt: TGTGCCAGCGGATCGGTCCGGGCAGGCTATGGCTACACCTTC
cdr3_aa: CASGSVRAGYGYTF

d_call: -
clone_size: few
j_call: TRBJ1-1
v_call: TRBV24-1
cdr3_nt: TGTGCCACCAGTGATAGACCGCCGGGGAGGAACACTGAAGCTTTCTTT
cdr3_aa: CATSDRPPGRNTEAFF

d_call: -
clone_size: -
j_call: TRBJ2-7
v_call: TRBV6-6
cdr3_nt: TGTGCCAGCAGCGACACCCCGAGCTCCTACGAGCAGTACTTC
cdr3_aa: CASSDTPSSYEQYF

d_call: -
clone_size: once
j_call: TRBJ1-1
v_call: TRBV19
cdr3_nt: TGTGCCAGTGGGGGGCAATTGGGGAACACTGAAGCTTTCTTT
cdr3_aa: CASGGQLGNTEAFF

d_call: -
clone_size: -
j_call: TRBJ2-7
v_call: TRBV27
cdr3_nt: TGTGCCAGCAGTCCGATATCGCCCCGGCAAAGGGCCTTCTACGAGCAGTACTTC
cdr3_aa: CASSPISPRQRAFYEQYF

d_call: -
clone_size: -
j_call: TRBJ2-7
v_call: TRBV28
cdr3_nt: TGTGCCAGCAGTTTAGCAGGGGTAGGTCGGGAGCAGTACTTC
cdr3_aa: CASSLAGVGREQYF

d_call: TRBD1
clone_size: -
j_call: TRBJ2-2
v_call: TRBV14
cdr3_nt: TGTGCCAGCACACCCGGGACAGGGTCCACCGGGGAGCTGTTTTTT
cdr3_aa: CASTPGTGSTGELFF

d_call: -
clone_size: -
j_call: TRBJ2-1
v_call: TRBV12-3/TRBV12-4
cdr3_nt: TGTGCCAGCAGGACTGAGAGCAATGAGCAGTTCTTC
cdr3_aa: CASRTESNEQFF

d_call: -
clone_size: -
j_call: TRBJ2-5
v_call: TRBV7-9
cdr3_nt: TGTGCCAGCAGCTTAGAGGGAGGAGAGACCCAGTACTTC
cdr3_aa: CASSLEGGETQYF

d_call: TRBD2
clone_size: -
j_call: TRBJ2-2
v_call: TRBV6-2/TRBV6-3
cdr3_nt: TGTGCCAGCAGCCTAAGGCCGGGGGGGGCCGGGGAGCTGTTTTTT
cdr3_aa: CASSLRPGGAGELFF

d_call: -
clone_size: -
j_call: TRBJ2-7
v_call: TRBV4-3
cdr3_nt: TGCGCCAGCAGCCAATGGAGGACGCTCTCCTACGAGCAGTACTTC
cdr3_aa: CASSQWRTLSYEQYF

d_call: -
clone_size: -
j_call: TRBJ2-2
v_call: TRBV4-1
cdr3_nt: TGCGCCAGCAGCCAAGATGCGCTGGGGTACGCGAACACCGGGGAGCTGTTTTTT
cdr3_aa: CASSQDALGYANTGELFF

d_call: TRBD1
clone_size: few
j_call: TRBJ1-2
v_call: TRBV7-8
cdr3_nt: TGTGCCAGCAGTCGGGATGGACAGGGGGCTTGGGGCTACACCTTC
cdr3_aa: CASSRDGQGAWGYTF

d_call: -
clone_size: -
j_call: TRBJ1-5
v_call: TRBV9
cdr3_nt: TGTGCCAGCAGCGTAGAGGGGGATCAGCCCCAGCATTTT
cdr3_aa: CASSVEGDQPQHF

d_call: TRBD1
clone_size: -
j_call: TRBJ1-1
v_call: TRBV6-2/TRBV6-3
cdr3_nt: TGTGCCAGCAGTGTACAGGGGACTGAAGCTTTCTTT
cdr3_aa: CASSVQGTEAFF

d_call: TRBD2
clone_size: -
j_call: TRBJ2-1
v_call: TRBV7-8
cdr3_nt: TGTGCCAGCAGCTTAGCGGAACTAGCGGGGAGCTCCTACAATGAGCAGTTCTTC
cdr3_aa: CASSLAELAGSSYNEQFF

d_call: TRBD2
clone_size: -
j_call: TRBJ2-1
v_call: TRBV2
cdr3_nt: TGTGCCAGCAGAGGGACTAGCGGGAGGGGTGAGCAGTTCTTC
cdr3_aa: CASRGTSGRGEQFF

d_call: -
clone_size: -
j_call: TRBJ1-2
v_call: TRBV7-2
cdr3_nt: TGTGCCAGCAGCTTAGGTAAAGTCTATGGCTACACCTTC
cdr3_aa: CASSLGKVYGYTF

d_call: -
clone_size: -
j_call: TRBJ2-2
v_call: TRBV15
cdr3_nt: TGTGCCACCGCCCCAGGAATTAGCACCGGGGAGCTGTTTTTT
cdr3_aa: CATAPGISTGELFF

d_call: TRBD1
clone_size: -
j_call: TRBJ2-1
v_call: TRBV7-3
cdr3_nt: TGTGCCAGCAGCTTAGGACAGGGGTTCGATGAGCAGTTCTTC
cdr3_aa: CASSLGQGFDEQFF

d_call: -
clone_size: -
j_call: TRBJ2-3
v_call: TRBV7-2
cdr3_nt: TGTGCCAGCAGCTTAGTCTCCCAGGGGGATACGCAGTATTTT
cdr3_aa: CASSLVSQGDTQYF

d_call: -
clone_size: few
j_call: TRBJ1-3
v_call: TRBV2
cdr3_nt: TGTGCCAGCAGTGGGGCAGACTCTGGAAACACCATATATTTT
cdr3_aa: CASSGADSGNTIYF